The rows below give T cell receptor beta chains drawn from one sample of a study of shared clonotypes between healthy human individuals. This table comes from immunoSEQ multiplex PCR, and its TCRdb copy is limited to in-frame clones, with some not included. The data show approximately 500,000 clones, 60% to 80% seen once. Sequencing input: PBMCs. The source is a woman in her 40s in good health. Some clones in this sample may be carry-over from other donors' samples. CDR3s leave out the opening cysteine and the closing phenylalanine or tryptophan. Fields, in order: D gene, V gene, J gene, CDR3 protein. D genes are given only for firm matches.

>.|TRBV5-8|TRBJ1-1
ASSSTGGEAF
>TRBD1|TRBV25-1|TRBJ2-5
ASSEISTGTDKETQY
>.|TRBV7-2|TRBJ2-7
ASSLAGAGRGEQY
>.|TRBV11-2|TRBJ2-7
ASSLDRWVGLEQY
>TRBD2|TRBV9|TRBJ2-3
ASSVGTSDSTDTQY
>.|TRBV5-4|TRBJ1-4
ASSFDMAVTNEKLF
>.|TRBV30|TRBJ1-1
AWSRFLGEAF
>TRBD2|TRBV7-2|TRBJ2-7
ASTTPAGLAGTYEQY
>TRBD1|TRBV6-1|TRBJ1-4
ASSEGRTGSGEKLF
>.|TRBV6-5|TRBJ2-1
ASSYGGGSGYNEQF
>.|TRBV4-2|TRBJ2-3
ASSQPDGSTDTQY
>TRBD1|TRBV27|TRBJ2-7
AISRDRGYEQY
>TRBD2|TRBV6-5|TRBJ2-1
ASSEGLGSNNEQF
>.|TRBV29-1|TRBJ2-7
SARASSTYYEQY
>.|TRBV28|.
ASTQGGTPYEQY
>TRBD1|TRBV7-2|TRBJ2-5
ASSLTGNQETQY
>.|TRBV28|TRBJ2-5
ASQTRVEEEQY
>.|TRBV5-1|TRBJ2-7
ASSLEGRSYEQY
>TRBD2|TRBV30|TRBJ2-3
AWSAGLAGAY
>TRBD1|TRBV29-1|TRBJ2-7
SVEGRQGPPYEQY
>.|TRBV29-1|TRBJ2-7
SVEDPGLSVEQY
>.|TRBV7-9|TRBJ2-3
ASGRTDTQY
>.|TRBV9|TRBJ2-7
ASSATPYSSYEQY
>.|TRBV7-9|TRBJ1-4
ASSSGRAFEKLF
>TRBD1|TRBV11-2|TRBJ2-7
ASSRDRAQDEQY
>.|TRBV6-6|TRBJ2-7
ASSQGHPGPYEQY
>.|TRBV6-5|TRBJ2-5
ASSYSEAGQETQY
>TRBD1|TRBV6-5|TRBJ1-1
ASSYSRGQGTEAF
>.|TRBV5-1|TRBJ1-2
ASSSTGTDGYT
>TRBD1|TRBV18|TRBJ1-1
ASSPRDRGYTEAF
>.|TRBV28|TRBJ2-5
ASSGAPRATQY
>.|TRBV29-1|TRBJ2-1
SVEGRGRNEQF
>.|TRBV10-3|TRBJ1-4
AISESEAANNEKLF
>.|TRBV9|TRBJ2-5
ASSVGEIGSQETQY
>TRBD2|TRBV5-1|TRBJ2-5
ASSPHLAGVKETQY
>TRBD2|TRBV11-2|TRBJ2-7
ASSLGLVGKQY
>.|TRBV28|TRBJ2-7
ASSLWESYEQY
>.|TRBV5-1|TRBJ2-1
ASSLALDNEQF
>.|TRBV9|TRBJ1-1
ASSVDFNTEAF
>TRBD2|TRBV6-4|TRBJ2-3
ASSALAGETDTQY
>TRBD1|TRBV30|TRBJ2-1
AWSVRRTGNEQF
>.|TRBV5-8|TRBJ1-3
ASSFQDSLYSGNTIY
>.|TRBV29-1|TRBJ2-7
SVVAGGYEQY
>TRBD2|TRBV5-1|TRBJ2-1
ASSLLAGGPNEQF
>.|TRBV18|TRBJ1-2
ASSPGLWGRGNYGYT
>.|TRBV19|TRBJ1-1
ASSRAGALNTEAF
>.|TRBV1|TRBJ2-3
TSSQDTRESTDTQY
>TRBD2|TRBV28|TRBJ2-7
ASTRRGEGPYEQY
>.|TRBV5-6|TRBJ1-6
ASSLGTVDSPLH
>.|TRBV12-2|TRBJ2-2
ASRLERGQGHSTGELF
>.|TRBV19|TRBJ1-2
ASTQYRRTDLSGYT
>TRBD1|TRBV18|TRBJ1-4
ASSSPTGQAEKLF
>.|TRBV19|TRBJ1-2
ASKDLSGSDYGYT
>.|TRBV5-1|TRBJ2-1
ASSLEATSSYNEQF